The clone carrying this T cell receptor (beta chain) was picked up many times. Its antigen is not identified. TCR beta CDR3 amplification used RNA transcripts. Following a first-round RT-PCR that used HTBI primers, a second-round multiplex PCR was carried out. TCRdb redid the calling of the multiplex PCR reads with MiXCR, one entry per CDR3 protein. The table lists 35,000 to 50,000 distinct CDR3 sequences, roughly 50% of them singletons, with 26% in the top ten. Stable hyperthyroid donors showed no ophthalmopathy during 18 months follow-up. Clinical symptoms and serum thyroxine were used for diagnosis; TRAb, thyroid ultrasound and orbital computed tomography were also relied on. This sample was taken from a study of Graves' ophthalmopathy and Graves' hyperthyroidism. Study-level background: Researchers obtained peripheral blood at initial diagnosis, before any treatment had begun. Findings and limits, study-wide: Ophthalmopathy progression was predicted with 70.59% sensitivity and approximately 72% specificity.

CDR1 and CDR2 (germline): MNHNY, SVGAGI (reference sequence). There are 12 residues in the CDR3. With 6 bases removed from V and 3 bases from J, the gap between germline ends came to 8 bases. V is TRBV6-6 and J is TRBJ1-2; D may be TRBD1 (5 bases). The sample taken for sequencing was peripheral blood. The receptor comes from an adult woman with stable Graves' hyperthyroidism. CDR3 loop: CASRTGHYGYTF. CDR3 nucleotides: TGTGCCAGCAGAACAGGACACTATGGCTACACCTTC.